Following are 9 T cell receptor beta chains from one sample sequenced in a study of a mutant IDH1 vaccine in newly diagnosed glioma. No antigen is known for these receptors. Generated by immunoSEQ multiplex PCR, the TCRdb table keeps only in-frame clones and is missing some. The table has roughly 40,000 clones, under 95% seen once. Time point: week 23, last vaccination. With topical imiquimod, each dose of the vaccine consisted of 300 ug of mutant IDH1 20-mer peptide. This material consisted of PBMCs, taken from a glioma patient whose treatment included an IDH1 peptide vaccine. The receptors shown here come from a man aged 45 to 65 with glioma.

This clone was seen only once. J is TRBJ2-5 and V is TRBV5-1, with 7 bases identical to TRBD2. J lost 2 bases, V lost 7 bases, and 11 bases had no gene match. CDR1 is SGHRS, CDR2 YFSETQ, per germline. This CDR3 is built from 15 residues. In nucleotides, the CDR3 is TGCGCCAGCGAGGAAGCGGGGTGGCCTCAAGAGACCCAGTACTTC. This encodes CASEEAGWPQETQYF.

The chain is built from TRBV25-1 and TRBJ1-2, with D uncertain. This CDR3 has 12 amino acids. The V gene lost 6 bases and the J gene lost 2 bases, with 7 bases spanning the gap. Per the germline V gene, CDR1 is MGHDK and CDR2 is SYGVNS. The DNA of the CDR3 is TGTGCCAGCAGGGCGGCAAACTATGGCTACACCTTC. This translates into CASRAANYGYTF.

V is TRBV4-3 and J is TRBJ2-4; D may be TRBD1 (5 bases). CDR3 length equals 15 residues. Trimming shortened V by 0 bases and J by 7 bases, and 13 bases separated the two germline ends. Germline loops: CDR1 LGHNA, CDR2 YSLEER. CDR3 in DNA: TGCGCCAGCAGCCAAGAGGTTCACAAGGGGAACATTCAGTACTTC. It codes for CASSQEVHKGNIQYF.

The rearrangement links TRBV27 to TRBJ2-5; 9 bases agree with TRBD2. The CDR3 extends over 15 amino acids. V trimming: 3 bases; J trimming: 1 base; junction bases outside the gene matches: 3. Per germline, CDR1 MNHEY and CDR2 SMNVEV (reference sequence). The CDR3 is CASSLGGRAQETQYF. Written as DNA, the CDR3 is TGTGCCAGCAGTTTGGGCGGGAGGGCCCAAGAGACCCAGTACTTC.

The chain employs TRBV14 and TRBJ1-1, with D possibly TRBD1 on 5 matching bases. Trimming took 4 bases from V and 3 from J, leaving 12 bases between them. This CDR3 has 14 residues. Germline V gene sequence: CDR1 SGHDN, CDR2 FVKESK. The CDR3 DNA reads TGTGCCAGCAGCCCACTGGGGGTGGACACTGAAGCTTTCTTT. As protein: CASSPLGVDTEAFF.

V and J are TRBV7-3 and TRBJ2-5; 7 nucleotides line up with TRBD2. V shed 5 bases, J shed 7 bases, and the junction held 13 bases outside the gene matches. The germline V gene has CDR1 SGHTA and CDR2 FQGTGA. This CDR3 is built from 15 residues. For the CDR3, the DNA is TGTGCCAGCAGCCATCAATTGGGCAGGGAGGGGACCCAGTACTTC. It codes for CASSHQLGREGTQYF.

The rearrangement uses TRBV19 and TRBJ1-4; D is uncertain. V was trimmed by 9 bases and J by 3 bases, leaving 11 bases between them. The germline V gene has CDR1 LNHDA and CDR2 SQIVND (reference sequence). The CDR3 loop spans 13 amino acids. The CDR3 sequence: CASKEVANEKLFF. For the CDR3, the DNA is TGTGCCAGCAAGGAAGTGGCTAATGAAAAACTGTTTTTT.

V usage is TRBV9 and J usage is TRBJ2-6; TRBD1 aligns across 7 bases. The CDR3 length is 17 residues. J lost 0 bases, V lost 3 bases, and 6 bases had no gene match. From germline, CDR1 is SGDLS and CDR2 YYNGEE. In DNA, the CDR3 is TGTGCCAGCAGCGCGAGACAGGGATCCTCTGGGGCCAACGTCCTGACTTTC. Protein: CASSARQGSSGANVLTF.

V and J are TRBV6-1 and TRBJ1-2; 9 nucleotides line up with TRBD1. Per germline, CDR1 MNHNS and CDR2 SASEGT. The CDR3 spans 17 residues. The V gene end was trimmed by 4 bases and the J gene end by 8 bases; junction bases not matched to a gene: 17. The CDR3 nucleotides are TGTGCCAGCAGTGTCTCCGGGACAGGGTTTTCCTCAAGGGGCTACACCTTC. This codes for CASSVSGTGFSSRGYTF.